Following are 20 T cell receptor beta chains from one sample sequenced in a study of tumor-infiltrating lymphocytes in primary liver carcinoma. Co-extracting RNA and DNA was done with about 17-30 mg of unsorted bulk tissue as input. Using a constant-region primer together with ProtoScript II reverse transcriptase, TCR beta cDNA was made from 500 to 650 ng of total RNA. ARM-PCR, slightly modified, supplied the TCR beta libraries through three nested multiplex PCR rounds. Rounds one and two of PCR, each of 10 to 11 cycles, were primed with TRBV1-TRBV30 forward primers and a C-beta reverse primer. TCRdb itself ran the multiplex PCR reads through MiXCR, one entry per CDR3 protein. The sample has about 130,000 distinct CDR3 sequences, 64% seen once. Sequenced sample: liver tumor tissue from sampling region 3. Subset defined: tumor region T3, left-lateral pole. The receptor set was obtained from a woman in her sixties with primary liver carcinoma and hepatitis B virus infection.

The V gene is TRBV29-1, the J gene TRBJ2-3; weak D call: TRBD2 (5 bases). The germline CDR1 and CDR2 sequences are SQVTM and ANQGSEA. V dropped 6 bases and J dropped 5 bases, with 18 bases sitting between them. The CDR3 contains 14 residues. This CDR3 is CSVQRPVGEDTQYF. CDR3 DNA sequence: TGCAGCGTCCAACGGCCAGTGGGAGAAGATACGCAGTATTTT.

A note on this clonotype: In this CDR3 the conserved last residue, phenylalanine or tryptophan, is missing, so a read error is likely. This chain uses TRBV29-1 with TRBJ1-1; a weak D match, TRBD1 (6 bases). V dropped 0 bases and J dropped 6 bases, with 14 bases sitting between them. The CDR3 consists of 14 residues. Germline CDR1 SQVTM, CDR2 ANQGSEA. CDR3 sequence: CSVEDLGGRAEAFL. The CDR3 coding sequence is TGCAGCGTTGAAGACTTAGGGGGTAGGGCTGAAGCTTTCCTT.

This clonotype was observed many times. The chain uses TRBV6-6 and TRBJ2-7; D is ambiguous. The V end lost 4 bases, the J end lost 0 bases, and 7 bases lay between the germline ends. The V gene's germline CDR1 is MNHNY and CDR2 SVGAGI (reference sequence). CDR3 length equals 13 residues. The CDR3 region has the DNA TGTGCCAGCAGTTCCGGGCCCTCCTACGAGCAGTACTTC. Translated: CASSSGPSYEQYF.

This chain uses TRBV6-1 with TRBJ1-4, with unresolved D. The CDR3 loop spans 15 amino acids. V lost 1 base and J lost 14, with 20 bases in between. Germline values: CDR1 MNHNS, CDR2 SASEGT. The CDR3 loop reads CASSEDRLGNERLFF. For the CDR3, the DNA is TGTGCCAGCAGTGAAGATAGGCTTGGTAATGAAAGGCTGTTTTTT.

Concerning this clonotype: A much larger clone differs by one base, so this may be a read error. The rearrangement links TRBV29-1 to TRBJ2-3; D not resolved. CDR1 and CDR2 (germline): SQVTM, ANQGSEA. V lost 8 bases, J lost 1 base, and 13 bases lay in between. The CDR3 consists of 13 residues. The CDR3 nucleotides are TGCAGCACGGAGTACGGAGGCACAGATACGCAGTATTTT. This translates into CSTEYGGTDTQYF.

As for this clonotype: Lacking the conserved final phenylalanine or tryptophan, this CDR3 likely reflects a read error. The gene calls are TRBV12-3 or TRBV12-4 and TRBJ2-7, with D uncertain. This CDR3 is built from 13 residues. The CDR3 DNA reads TGTGCCAACAGTTTTAGACCAGGAGACGAGCAGTACTTA. This gives the protein CANSFRPGDEQYL.

A word on this clonotype: At one end the junction does not follow the germline gene, possibly because of a read error. The rearrangement joins TRBV11-2 to TRBJ2-1, with D possibly being TRBD1 or TRBD2 (6 bases each). CDR3 size: 15 residues. Germline lookup yields CDR1 SGHAT and CDR2 FQNNGV. The DNA for the CDR3 is TGTGCCAACAGCTCACAGGGAGGAAGTATCGGTGAGCAGTTCTTC. Amino acid sequence: CANSSQGGSIGEQFF.

Points on this clonotype: Germline and junction disagree at one end, which may indicate a read error. The chain is built from TRBV11-2 and TRBJ2-1, with TRBD2 as a possible D gene (6 bases). In germline, CDR1 is SGHAT, CDR2 FQNNGV. CDR3 length: 14 amino acids. The CDR3 sequence: CASNLVRDFLRHFF. CDR3 DNA sequence: TGTGCCAGCAACTTAGTTAGGGACTTCCTTCGCCACTTCTTC.

As concerns this clonotype: One junction end disagrees with the germline gene, perhaps due to a read error. The chain carries TRBV10-3 and TRBJ2-1; TRBD1 is a possible D gene (6 bases). Germline V gene data show CDR1 as ENHRY and CDR2 as SYGVKD. This CDR3 is 14 amino acids long. In DNA form, the CDR3 reads TGTACCATCAGCCCGGACAGTACCTACAACGAGCAGTTCTTC. Translation: CTISPDSTYNEQFF.

A note on this clonotype: Mismatch with germline at one junction end may stem from a read error. The rearrangement uses TRBV11-2 and TRBJ2-5, with D possibly being TRBD1 or TRBD2 (5 bases each). Looked up from germline, CDR1 is SGHAT and CDR2 is FQNNGV. CDR3 size: 16 residues. CDR3 bases: TGTGGCAGCAGCTTCGGGACCAGTGGGAGTTGGGAGACCCAGTACTTC. Protein sequence: CGSSFGTSGSWETQYF. Based on the CDR3 plus reference TRBV11-2 and TRBJ2-5, the full variable domain is EAGVAQSPRYKIIEKRQSVAFWCNPISGHATLYWYQQILGQGPKLLIQFQNNGVVDDSQLPKDRFSAERLKGVDSTLKIQPAKLEDSAVYLCGSSFGTSGSWETQYFGPGTRLLVL.

Concerning this clonotype itself: One junction end does not reproduce the germline sequence, and a read error may be involved. In DNA form, the CDR3 reads TGCAGCGTCCAGACCGGGACAGGGTCTGTTTACGAGCAGTATTTC. Amino acids: CSVQTGTGSVYEQYF. V gene TRBV29-1 combines with J gene TRBJ2-7; TRBD1 agrees at 9 bases. CDR1 and CDR2 (germline): SQVTM, ANQGSEA. The CDR3 consists of 15 residues.

Remarks on this clonotype: The junction and the germline gene differ at one end; a read error may be behind it. The CDR3 region has the DNA TGCGCCAGCAGCCCAAGAGATATTGCACCCTCACTCCAAGAGACCCACTACTTC. Translating it yields CASSPRDIAPSLQETHYF. V usage is TRBV4-1 and J usage is TRBJ2-5, with unresolved D. The CDR3 sequence is 18 residues long. Germline V gene data show CDR1 as MGHRA and CDR2 as YSYEKL.

This clonotype was counted ten times or more. The rearrangement links TRBV10-1 to TRBJ2-3; 7 nucleotides match TRBD2. Germline V gives CDR1 WNHNN, CDR2 SYGVQD (reference sequence). V trimming: 3 bases; J trimming: 5 bases; junction bases outside the gene matches: 5. The CDR3 runs to 14 residues. CDR3 sequence (DNA): TGCGCCAGCAGTGACGGGCTAGCGGTAGATACGCAGTATTTT. Translation: CASSDGLAVDTQYF.

J is TRBJ2-7 and V is TRBV5-1; TRBD2 matches 12 bases. Per the germline V gene, CDR1 is SGHRS and CDR2 is YFSETQ. Losses at the gene ends were 7 bases for V and 1 base for J; bases not matched to a gene: 9. The CDR3 totals 16 residues. CDR3 in DNA: TGCGCCAGCCAACTTCTAGCGGGAGGGCCATCCTACGAGCAGTACTTC. Its protein product is CASQLLAGGPSYEQYF.

This clonotype was observed a handful of times. It may be a read error: a sequence one base away is much more abundant. The gene calls are TRBV29-1 and TRBJ2-7; the D gene is possibly TRBD2 (5 bases). From germline, CDR1 is SQVTM and CDR2 ANQGSEA. Trimming removed 6 bases at V and 9 bases at J, with 18 bases between. There are 12 residues in the CDR3. The CDR3 region has the DNA TGCAGCGTGAGGACCGGGAAGAGGGTGCAGTACTTC. Its protein product is CSVRTGKRVQYF.

Only a few counts were recorded for this clonotype. DNA for the CDR3: TGTGCCAGCAGCCTGAGACAGGGGAGCAATCAGCCCCAGCATTTT. Translation gives CASSLRQGSNQPQHF. The J gene is TRBJ1-5, the V gene TRBV6-6; 8 bases fit TRBD1. In germline, CDR1 is MNHNY, CDR2 SVGAGI (reference sequence). CDR3 length equals 15 residues. After removal of 6 bases from V and 1 base from J, the junction contained 5 bases not matched to a gene.

On this clonotype: This sequence may be a read error, since a much larger clone differs from it by one base. V usage is TRBV6-2 or TRBV6-3 and J usage is TRBJ2-1; 9 bases map to TRBD2. V lost 5 bases and J lost 12; bases outside the gene matches: 17. The CDR3 spans 16 residues. In germline, CDR1 is MNHEY, CDR2 SVGEGT. CDR3 protein: CASSRIGTSQVVRQFF. The DNA for the CDR3 is TGTGCCAGCAGTCGAATCGGGACTAGCCAAGTGGTAAGGCAGTTCTTC.

In regard to this clonotype: Because the CDR3 is missing its conserved closing phenylalanine or tryptophan, this is likely a read error. CDR3 bases: TGTGCCACACGTCCTCCGGGGGGGGGTAAGCAGTTCTTA. Translated, it gives CATRPPGGGKQFL. The chain employs TRBV6-6 and TRBJ2-1, with 8 bases aligning to TRBD2. Trimming took 10 bases from V and 11 from J; bases not matched to a gene: 13. The CDR3 totals 13 residues. Germline lookup yields CDR1 MNHNY and CDR2 SVGAGI (reference sequence).

This clonotype has at least ten counts. This sequence joins TRBV24-1 and TRBJ2-1; D unresolved. The germline gives CDR1 KGHDR, CDR2 SFDVKD. V was trimmed by 4 bases and J by 7 bases, leaving 10 bases between them. The CDR3 is 13 amino acids. The CDR3 nucleotides are TGTGCCACCAGTGACTACGAGCGAAATGAGCAGTTCTTC. It translates to CATSDYERNEQFF.

Regarding this clonotype: A single base separates this from a much larger clone, so it may be a read error. The chain combines TRBV5-1 with TRBJ2-2; D remains ambiguous. The germline V gene encodes CDR1 SGHRS and CDR2 YFSETQ. Trimming stripped 0 bases from V and 1 base from J, with 10 bases between. This CDR3 has 16 residues. CDR3 loop: CASSLAKGRNTGELFF. The CDR3 DNA follows: TGCGCCAGCAGCTTGGCCAAAGGCAGGAACACCGGGGAGCTGTTTTTT.